The 20 T cell receptor beta chains reported below all come from one sample, sequenced in a study of beta chain features in type 1 diabetes. The study reverse transcribed the entire isolated RNA, so it sequenced expressed TCRB transcripts. Only in-frame clones appear in the TCRdb table, and some are missing; sequencing was by immunoSEQ multiplex PCR. Here the sample spans 900,000 or so clones, roughly 17% being singletons. Sequencing was done on a sample of naive CD4+ T cells from blood. Every receptor here comes from a woman under 30 in good health.

The gene calls are TRBV11-2 and TRBJ2-4; the D gene is possibly TRBD1 (5 bases). Between the trimmed V and J ends, which lost 6 bases and 1 base, there was a span of 10 bases. Germline-derived CDR1 and CDR2 are SGHAT and FQNNGV. The CDR3 covers 14 residues. In DNA, the CDR3 is TGTGCCAGCAGGTCGCAGGGTGCCAAAAACATTCAGTACTTC. It is translated as CASRSQGAKNIQYF.

The sample holds a few counts of this clone. This chain joins TRBV7-9 and TRBJ1-3; D is unresolved. The CDR3 length is 14 residues. The germline CDR1 and CDR2 sequences are SEHNR and FQNEAQ (reference sequence). V was shortened by 5 bases and J by 5 bases, with 13 bases between the two germline ends. CDR3 in DNA: TGTGCCAGCAGCCCCCCGACGGCCCGAAACACCATATATTTT. Its protein product is CASSPPTARNTIYF.

The chain joins TRBV2 to TRBJ2-3; D is possibly TRBD1 (6 bases). V was pared by 7 bases and J by 3 bases, with 17 bases between. The germline gives CDR1 SNHLY, CDR2 FYNNEI. The CDR3 is made up of 15 amino acids. The CDR3 nucleotides are TGTGCCAGCAACCAACAGGGTCTTAATACAGATACGCAGTATTTT. Translating it yields CASNQQGLNTDTQYF.

The chain recombines TRBV4-3 with TRBJ1-3; D gene uncertain. The CDR3 contains 15 residues. V shed 0 bases and J shed 4 bases, with 10 bases lying between them. Germline V lookup: CDR1 LGHNA, CDR2 YSLEER. The CDR3 protein is CASSQDRRGGNTIYF. The CDR3 DNA is TGCGCCAGCAGCCAAGATCGGAGAGGCGGAAACACCATATATTTT.

This clone was observed a handful of times. The chain uses TRBV5-6 and TRBJ2-7; tentative D call: TRBD2 (6 bases). The CDR3 runs 12 residues. Germline V gene data show CDR1 as SGHDT and CDR2 as YYEEEE. The germline V and J ends were trimmed by 2 bases and 4 bases, with 7 bases remaining between them. In nucleotides, the CDR3 is TGTGCCAGCAGCTTCGGGAGATACGAGCAGTACTTC. This codes for CASSFGRYEQYF.

This clone was counted only a few times. The rearrangement links TRBV18 to TRBJ1-5; the match to TRBD1 covers 7 bases. The CDR3 runs to 13 residues. Germline V gene sequence: CDR1 KGHSH, CDR2 LQKENI. The junction had 6 bases not matched to a gene; V was cut back by 6 bases and J by 7 bases. Here the CDR3 reads CASSQGEGQPQHF. In DNA form, the CDR3 reads TGTGCCAGCTCCCAGGGGGAGGGGCAGCCCCAGCATTTT.

This clone was counted a few times. V usage is TRBV29-1 and J usage is TRBJ2-2, with TRBD2 matching over 7 bases. The CDR3 contains 12 residues. In germline, CDR1 is SQVTM, CDR2 ANQGSEA. Trimming at V came to 4 bases and at J to 8 bases, leaving 4 bases not matched to a gene. The chain's CDR3 is CSVVGGRGELFF. DNA of the CDR3: TGCAGCGTTGTGGGCGGGAGAGGGGAGCTGTTTTTT.

The rearrangement uses TRBV7-9 and TRBJ2-1; possibly TRBD1 for D (5 bases). CDR3 length equals 12 residues. The germline V and J ends were trimmed by 4 bases and 9 bases, with 10 bases remaining between them. Per the germline V gene, CDR1 is SEHNR and CDR2 is FQNEAQ (reference sequence). CDR3 region: CASSSGLGEQFF. For the CDR3, the DNA is TGTGCCAGCAGCTCAGGGTTGGGTGAGCAGTTCTTC.

This chain uses TRBV11-3 with TRBJ2-1; tentative D call: TRBD2 (6 bases). CDR3 length equals 13 residues. V was shortened by 6 bases and J by 5 bases, with 11 bases between the two germline ends. Germline V gene data show CDR1 as SGHNT and CDR2 as YENEEA. Written as DNA, the CDR3 is TGTGCCAGCAGTAGCGGACAACACAATGAGCAGTTCTTC. Translating it yields CASSSGQHNEQFF.

In this sample, this clone turned up a few times. This rearrangement joins TRBV4-3 to TRBJ2-7; 8 positions match TRBD2. Germline V gene sequence: CDR1 LGHNA, CDR2 YSLEER. V lost 4 bases, J lost 6 bases, and 11 bases stayed unmatched. This CDR3 comprises 15 residues. The CDR3: CASSPGAAGVTEQYF. CDR3 sequence (DNA): TGCGCCAGCAGCCCCGGCGCAGCGGGAGTTACCGAGCAGTACTTC.

This clone appeared a few times. In DNA form, the CDR3 reads TGCGCCAGCAGCCAAGCGGATTCGGACACCGGGGAGCTGTTTTTT. It specifies CASSQADSDTGELFF. The chain combines TRBV4-3 with TRBJ2-2; the D is unclear. V was trimmed by 1 base and J by 3 bases, leaving 9 bases between them. The CDR3 has 15 residues. Germline CDR1 reads LGHNA; CDR2 reads YSLEER.

The chain links TRBV9 to TRBJ2-5; D is unresolved. The CDR3 is 14 amino acids. V lost 4 bases and J lost 4, with 14 bases in between. Germline CDR1 is SGDLS and CDR2 is YYNGEE. CDR3 residues: CASSLEMAGETQYF. CDR3 in DNA: TGTGCCAGCAGCCTTGAGATGGCCGGAGAGACCCAGTACTTC.

The CDR3 region has the DNA TGTGCCAGCAGCTTAAGGGCAGGACTTACCGGCTCACCCCTCCACTTT. Amino acids: CASSLRAGLTGSPLHF. J is TRBJ1-6 and V is TRBV13; no clear D gene. V gave up 2 bases and J gave up 10 bases, with 18 bases separating them. The germline CDR1 and CDR2 sequences are PRHDT and FYEKMQ (reference sequence). The CDR3 extends over 16 amino acids. Complete variable domain (other parts from reference TRBV13 and TRBJ1-6): AAGVIQSPRHLIKEKRETATLKCYPIPRHDTVYWYQQGPGQDPQFLISFYEKMQSDKGSIPDRFSAQQFSDYHSELNMSSLELGDSALYFCASSLRAGLTGSPLHFGNGTRLTVT.

This clone was seen more than once but under ten times. The chain links TRBV28 to TRBJ1-5; D is perhaps TRBD1 (6 bases). The V end was cut by 1 base, the J end by 5 bases, with 9 bases between. This CDR3 spans 14 amino acids. The germline CDR1 and CDR2 sequences are MDHEN and SYDVKM. CDR3 protein: CASSLSQGDQPQHF. Written as DNA, the CDR3 is TGTGCCAGCAGTTTATCACAGGGAGATCAGCCCCAGCATTTT.

Regarding this clone: This could be a read error, since a much larger clone is one nucleotide away. At the DNA level, this CDR3 is encoded by other sequences in the same sample as well. The chain uses TRBV6-1 and TRBJ1-5, with D possibly matching TRBD1 (5 bases). V was clipped by 3 bases and J by 2 bases, with 5 bases between them. The germline V gene encodes CDR1 MNHNS and CDR2 SASEGT. CDR3 length: 13 residues. CDR3 residues: CASSDRGNQPQHF. The CDR3 DNA is TGTGCCAGCAGTGACAGGGGCAATCAGCCCCAGCATTTT.

This clone was detected a few times. The chain is built from TRBV14 and TRBJ2-1; TRBD1 aligns across 8 bases. V dropped 4 bases and J dropped 0; count of bases not matched to a gene: 8. The CDR3 runs to 17 residues. Germline V gene data show CDR1 as SGHDN and CDR2 as FVKESK. The CDR3 spells CASSPSWGQASYNEQFF. CDR3 in DNA: TGTGCCAGCAGCCCGTCGTGGGGACAGGCCTCCTACAATGAGCAGTTCTTC. The full variable domain, rest sourced from reference TRBV14 and TRBJ2-1, is EAGVTQFPSHSVIEKGQTVTLRCDPISGHDNLYWYRRVMGKEIKFLLHFVKESKQDESGMPNNRFLAERTGGTYSTLKVQPAELEDSGVYFCASSPSWGQASYNEQFFGPGTRLTVL.

The chain carries TRBV10-3 and TRBJ2-7, with TRBD1 as a possible D gene (6 bases). The CDR3 extends over 15 amino acids. The germline V gene has CDR1 ENHRY and CDR2 SYGVKD. Trimming left V 0 bases short and J 1 base short, with 10 bases between. The CDR3 DNA reads TGTGCCATCAGTGAGTCTAACAGGGTATCCTACGAGCAGTACTTC. It encodes CAISESNRVSYEQYF.

The DNA of the CDR3 is TGCGCCAGCAGCCAAGGGATGGACCTCAGTGGCTACACCTTC. Translating gives CASSQGMDLSGYTF. V and J are TRBV4-1 and TRBJ1-2, with unresolved D. Per the germline V gene, CDR1 is MGHRA and CDR2 is YSYEKL. Trimming shortened V by 1 base and J by 7 bases, and 13 bases separated the two germline ends. The CDR3 length is 14 residues.

This clone was picked up a small number of times. This chain uses TRBV7-9 with TRBJ2-3, with TRBD2 matching over 8 bases. This CDR3 contains 18 residues. With V trimmed by 0 bases and J by 0 bases, 8 bases remained unmatched. Germline lookup yields CDR1 SEHNR and CDR2 FQNEAQ (reference sequence). As DNA, the CDR3 is TGTGCCAGCAGCTTAGCGAGGGCACTAGCGGTTAGCACAGATACGCAGTATTTT. The encoded protein is CASSLARALAVSTDTQYF.

This chain links TRBV27 with TRBJ1-4; 10 nucleotides align to TRBD1. CDR1 is MNHEY, CDR2 SMNVEV, per germline (reference sequence). With 3 bases clipped from V and 0 bases from J, the junction kept 16 bases outside the gene matches. The CDR3 is 21 residues long. The CDR3 loop reads CASSLYPSGTGASTTNEKLFF. Written as DNA, the CDR3 is TGTGCCAGCAGTTTGTACCCGAGCGGGACAGGGGCGTCGACAACTAATGAAAAACTGTTTTTT.